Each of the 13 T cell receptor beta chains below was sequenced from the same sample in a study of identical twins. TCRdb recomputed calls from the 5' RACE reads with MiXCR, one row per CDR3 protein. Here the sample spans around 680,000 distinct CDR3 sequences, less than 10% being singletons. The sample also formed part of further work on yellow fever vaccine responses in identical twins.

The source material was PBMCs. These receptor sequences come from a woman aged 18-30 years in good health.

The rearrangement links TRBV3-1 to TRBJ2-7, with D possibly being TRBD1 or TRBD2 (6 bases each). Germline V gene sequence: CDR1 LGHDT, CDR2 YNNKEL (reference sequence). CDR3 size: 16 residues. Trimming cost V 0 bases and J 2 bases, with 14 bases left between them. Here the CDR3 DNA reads TGTGCCAGCAGCCAAGATAAAGGGGGGAATACCTACGAGCAGTACTTC. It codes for CASSQDKGGNTYEQYF.

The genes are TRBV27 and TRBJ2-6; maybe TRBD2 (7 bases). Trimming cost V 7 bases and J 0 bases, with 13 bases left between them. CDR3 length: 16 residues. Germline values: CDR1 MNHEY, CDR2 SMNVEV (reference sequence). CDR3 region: CASTGGAYSGANVLTF. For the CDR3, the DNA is TGTGCCAGCACGGGGGGCGCTTACTCTGGGGCCAACGTCCTGACTTTC. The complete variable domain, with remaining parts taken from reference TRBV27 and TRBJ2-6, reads EAQVTQNPRYLITVTGKKLTVTCSQNMNHEYMSWYRQDPGLGLRQIYYSMNVEVTDKGDVPEGYKVSRKEKRNFPLILESPSPNQTSLYFCASTGGAYSGANVLTFGAGSRLTVL.

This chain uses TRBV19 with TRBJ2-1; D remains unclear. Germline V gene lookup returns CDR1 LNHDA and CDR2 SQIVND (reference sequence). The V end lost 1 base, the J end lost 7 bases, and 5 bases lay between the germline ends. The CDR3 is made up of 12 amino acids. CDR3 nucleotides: TGTGCCAGTAGTATAGGGTCTAATGAGCAGTTCTTC. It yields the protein CASSIGSNEQFF.

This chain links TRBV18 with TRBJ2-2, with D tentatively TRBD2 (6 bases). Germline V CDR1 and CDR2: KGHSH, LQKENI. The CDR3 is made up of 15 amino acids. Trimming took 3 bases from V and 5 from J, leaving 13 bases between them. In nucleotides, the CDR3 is TGTGCCAGCTCACCGGCGGGACCCTCAACCGGGGAGCTGTTTTTT. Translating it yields CASSPAGPSTGELFF.

CDR3 sequence (DNA): TGTGCCAGCAGCCCGGACAGAAGACTACAGTACTTC. Amino acid sequence: CASSPDRRLQYF. This chain links TRBV7-8 with TRBJ2-7, with TRBD1 as a possible D gene (6 bases). V was trimmed by 5 bases and J by 10 bases, leaving 15 bases between them. CDR3 size: 12 residues. CDR1 and CDR2 from the germline V gene are SGHVS and FQNEAQ.

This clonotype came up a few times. The DNA for the CDR3 is TGTGCCAGCAGGGAAAGTCAGGGAAACGAGCAGTACTTC. It translates to CASRESQGNEQYF. The V gene is TRBV6-1, the J gene TRBJ2-7; possible D gene TRBD1, 5 bases. This CDR3 is built from 13 residues. Trimming left V 6 bases short and J 5 bases short, with 14 bases between. CDR1 is MNHNS and CDR2 is SASEGT in the germline V gene.

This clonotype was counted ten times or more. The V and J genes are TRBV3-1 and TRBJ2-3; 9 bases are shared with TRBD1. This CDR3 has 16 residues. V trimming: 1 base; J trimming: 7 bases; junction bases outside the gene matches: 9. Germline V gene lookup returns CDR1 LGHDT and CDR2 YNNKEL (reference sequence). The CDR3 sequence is CASSQAPGQGSYTQYF. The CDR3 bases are TGTGCCAGCAGCCAAGCCCCGGGACAGGGATCATATACGCAGTATTTT.

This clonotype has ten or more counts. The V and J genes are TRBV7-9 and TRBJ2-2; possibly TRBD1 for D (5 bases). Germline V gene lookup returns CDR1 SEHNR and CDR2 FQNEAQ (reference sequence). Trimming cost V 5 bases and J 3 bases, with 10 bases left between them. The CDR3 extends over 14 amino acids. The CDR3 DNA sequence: TGTGCCAGCAGCCCAGGGATTGACACCGGGGAGCTGTTTTTT. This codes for CASSPGIDTGELFF.

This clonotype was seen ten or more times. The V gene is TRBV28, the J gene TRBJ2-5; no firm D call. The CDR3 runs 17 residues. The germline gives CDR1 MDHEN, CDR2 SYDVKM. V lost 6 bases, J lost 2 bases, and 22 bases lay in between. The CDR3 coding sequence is TGTGCCAGCAGGCCCGGTGGTGAGCTAGTGACACAAGAGACCCAGTACTTC. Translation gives CASRPGGELVTQETQYF.

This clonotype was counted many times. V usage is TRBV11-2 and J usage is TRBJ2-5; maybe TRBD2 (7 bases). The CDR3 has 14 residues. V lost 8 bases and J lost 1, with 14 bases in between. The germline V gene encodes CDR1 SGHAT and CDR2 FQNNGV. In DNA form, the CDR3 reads TGTGCCAGCTCGACAGGCGGGGGCCAAGAGACCCAGTACTTC. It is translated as CASSTGGGQETQYF.

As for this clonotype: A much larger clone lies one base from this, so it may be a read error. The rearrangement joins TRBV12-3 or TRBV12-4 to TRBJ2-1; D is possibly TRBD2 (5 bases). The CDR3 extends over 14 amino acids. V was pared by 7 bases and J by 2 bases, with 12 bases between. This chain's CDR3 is CASTAGGPYNEQFF. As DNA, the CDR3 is TGTGCCAGCACCGCTGGAGGCCCCTACAATGAGCAGTTCTTC.

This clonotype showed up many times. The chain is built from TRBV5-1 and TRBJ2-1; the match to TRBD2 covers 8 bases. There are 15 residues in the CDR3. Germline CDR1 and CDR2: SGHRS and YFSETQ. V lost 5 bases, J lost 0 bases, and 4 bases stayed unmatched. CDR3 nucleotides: TGCGCCAGCAGTCTAGCGGGTCCCTCCTACAATGAGCAGTTCTTC. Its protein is CASSLAGPSYNEQFF.

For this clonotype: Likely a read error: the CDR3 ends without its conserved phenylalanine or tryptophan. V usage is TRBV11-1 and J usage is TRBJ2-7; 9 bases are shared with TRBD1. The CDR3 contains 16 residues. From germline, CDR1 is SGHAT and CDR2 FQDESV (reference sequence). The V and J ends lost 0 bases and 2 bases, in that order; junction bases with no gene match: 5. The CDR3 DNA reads TGTGCCAGCAGCTTAGCTTGGACAGGGGATACCTACGAGCAGTACTAC. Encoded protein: CASSLAWTGDTYEQYY.